This T cell receptor (beta chain) was captured in a study of OX40 agonist ivuxolimab in advanced cancers. Study at large: Patients in dose escalation had liver, melanoma, kidney or head and neck cancers. Partial responses were observed in three patients, of whom one had hepatocellular carcinoma and two had cutaneous melanoma.

This CDR3 is 15 amino acids long. V shed 0 bases and J shed 4 bases, with 8 bases lying between them. Germline assignment: CDR1 SGDLS and CDR2 YYNGEE. Repertoires were generated with immunoSEQ multiplex PCR, while TCRdb's copy carries only in-frame clones and drops some. Counted here are 90,000 to 100,000 clones, 88% occurring once; the ten biggest clones make up about 0.82%. If patients had autoimmune disease history or systemic immunosuppression, they were excluded. Broader study findings: There were also nonresponders showing low normalized T-cell clonal expansion.

As to this clone: Its matching antigen is unknown.

The sample was CD4+ or CD8+ T cells sorted from blood, taken in a trial of the OX40 agonist ivuxolimab. This clonotype originated in an adult with an advanced solid tumor such as melanoma, head and neck, liver or kidney cancer. The gene calls are TRBV9 and TRBJ1-6; D ambiguous. DNA of the CDR3: TGTGCCAGCAGCGTAGACGGCCAGTATAATTCACCCCTCCACTTT. Its translation is CASSVDGQYNSPLHF. Combining the CDR3 with reference TRBV9 and TRBJ1-6 gives the whole variable domain DSGVTQTPKHLITATGQRVTLRCSPRSGDLSVYWYQQSLDQGLQFLIQYYNGEERAKGNILERFSAQQFPDLHSELNLSSLELGDSALYFCASSVDGQYNSPLHFGNGTRLTVT.